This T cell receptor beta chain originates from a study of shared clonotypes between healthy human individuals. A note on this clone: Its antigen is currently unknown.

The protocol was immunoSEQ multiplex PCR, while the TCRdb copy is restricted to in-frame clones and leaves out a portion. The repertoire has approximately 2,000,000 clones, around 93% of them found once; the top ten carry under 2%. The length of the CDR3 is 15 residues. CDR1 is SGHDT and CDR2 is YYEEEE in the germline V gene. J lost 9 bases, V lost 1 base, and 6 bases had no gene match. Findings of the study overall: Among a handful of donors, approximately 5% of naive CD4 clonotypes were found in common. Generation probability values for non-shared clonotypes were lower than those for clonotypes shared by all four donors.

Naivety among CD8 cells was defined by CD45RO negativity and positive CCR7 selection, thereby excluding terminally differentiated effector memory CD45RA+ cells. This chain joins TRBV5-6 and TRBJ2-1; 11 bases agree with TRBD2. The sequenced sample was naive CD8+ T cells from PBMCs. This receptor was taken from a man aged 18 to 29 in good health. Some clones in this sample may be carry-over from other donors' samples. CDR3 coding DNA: TGTGCCAGCAGCTTGAAGTCTAGCGGGAGGCCTGAGCAGTTCTTC. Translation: CASSLKSSGRPEQFF.